The next 15 T cell receptor beta chains were all read from a single sample in a study of vaccination and CD4 T cells after COVID-19. Their specific antigens are unknown. Time point here: late sampling 161 to 241 days after vaccination in three convalescent patients. Treatment of the sample: 10-day PBMC culture with coronavirus spike peptide pools or control peptides (ViraFEST assay). The Oncomine TCR Beta short-read assay was applied to DNA of cultured CD4+ T cells. TCRdb re-analysed the PCR reads in MiXCR, keeping a single row per CDR3 protein. This table holds around 25,000 distinct CDR3 sequences, less than 35% found once. The source material was CD4+ T cells from blood, cultured in vitro, sampled about 7 months after SARS-CoV-2 vaccination. The receptor set was obtained from a human donor who had recovered from COVID-19.

V gene TRBV12-3 or TRBV12-4 combines with J gene TRBJ2-5; 7 bases agree with TRBD1. Germline trimming cut 3 bases from V and 2 bases from J; bases unmatched to any gene: 3. This CDR3 is 14 amino acids long. The CDR3, as DNA: TGTGCCAGCAGTTTTAGGGACAGACAAGAGACCCAGTACTTC. This sequence encodes CASSFRDRQETQYF.

This clonotype was recorded a few times. V usage is TRBV19 and J usage is TRBJ2-1; 8 nucleotides align to TRBD1. The CDR3 is 14 residues long. Looked up from germline, CDR1 is LNHDA and CDR2 is SQIVND (reference sequence). J gave up 12 bases and V 5 bases, and 12 bases lay outside the gene matches. For the CDR3, the DNA is TGTGCCAGTAGTGGATCATCCAGGGGGCTGGGGCAGTTCTTC. Translating it yields CASSGSSRGLGQFF.

The chain has TRBV20-1 and TRBJ2-7; TRBD2 matches at 7 bases. Germline V gene sequence: CDR1 DFQATT, CDR2 SNEGSKA (reference sequence). J gave up 1 base and V 3 bases, and 6 bases lay outside the gene matches. This CDR3 contains 14 residues. The DNA for the CDR3 is TGCAGTGCTAGTGGCCGGGAGGTTTCCTACGAGCAGTACTTC. Protein sequence: CSASGREVSYEQYF.

Many counts were recorded for this clonotype. This sequence joins TRBV20-1 and TRBJ2-3; 12 bases align to TRBD2. The junction had 8 bases not matched to a gene; V was cut back by 5 bases and J by 8 bases. CDR3 length equals 14 residues. Germline loops: CDR1 DFQATT, CDR2 SNEGSKA (reference sequence). The CDR3 here is CSAPGLAGSRTQYF. Here the CDR3 DNA reads TGCAGTGCTCCGGGACTAGCGGGCTCTCGTACGCAGTATTTT.

The J gene is TRBJ2-1, the V gene TRBV11-2, with D possibly matching TRBD1 (6 bases). Germline values: CDR1 SGHAT, CDR2 FQNNGV. CDR3 length: 14 residues. The V end lost 1 base, the J end lost 7 bases, and 11 bases lay between the germline ends. The CDR3 DNA is TGTGCCAGCAGCTTAGTTAGGACAGCTAATGAGCAGTTCTTC. Translation: CASSLVRTANEQFF.

The chain has TRBV28 and TRBJ2-2, with D uncertain. V shed 4 bases and J shed 4 bases, with 10 bases lying between them. This CDR3 region has 14 residues. Germline V gene lookup returns CDR1 MDHEN and CDR2 SYDVKM. DNA of the CDR3: TGTGCCAGCAGTTCCTATCGGAGCACCGGGGAGCTGTTTTTT. Translation gives CASSSYRSTGELFF.

For the CDR3, the DNA is TGTGCCAGCTCACCGAACGACCAAGAGACCCAGTACTTC. Amino acids: CASSPNDQETQYF. V gene TRBV18 combines with J gene TRBJ2-5, with D uncertain. With 3 bases removed from V and 0 bases from J, the gap between germline ends came to 5 bases. This CDR3 comprises 13 residues. CDR1 KGHSH and CDR2 LQKENI come from the germline V gene.

There are a few counts of this clonotype. CDR3 nucleotides: TGTGCCATCAGTGAAGGACAGGGTCGCTACGAGCAGTACTTC. Its translation is CAISEGQGRYEQYF. This sequence joins TRBV10-3 and TRBJ2-7, with 8 bases matching TRBD1. Germline loops: CDR1 ENHRY, CDR2 SYGVKD. V shed 3 bases and J 3 bases; nucleotides not matched to a gene: 4. The CDR3 is 14 residues long.

The chain is built from TRBV7-2 and TRBJ1-6, with a weak D call TRBD1 (5 bases). Germline V CDR1 and CDR2: SGHTA, FQGNSA. V lost 5 bases to trimming and J lost 4 bases, with 15 bases between them. This CDR3 region has 16 residues. CDR3 in amino acids: CASSHSQTAYNSPLHF. In DNA, the CDR3 is TGTGCCAGCAGCCACTCGCAGACAGCTTATAATTCACCCCTCCACTTT.

The chain joins TRBV28 to TRBJ1-6; D gene uncertain. V shed 5 bases and J shed 10 bases, with 12 bases lying between them. Germline CDR1 MDHEN, CDR2 SYDVKM. The CDR3 length is 13 residues. CDR3 nucleotides: TGTGCCAGCAGTGCTATGTGGATCTCACCCCTCCACTTT. Protein sequence: CASSAMWISPLHF. The variable domain in full, completed from reference TRBV28 and TRBJ1-6, reads DVKVTQSSRYLVKRTGEKVFLECVQDMDHENMFWYRQDPGLGLRLIYFSYDVKMKEKGDIPEGYSVSREKKERFSLILESASTNQTSMYLCASSAMWISPLHFGNGTRLTVT.

This clonotype turned up a few times. CDR3 amino acids: CASKLKLAGPSSYEQYF. The CDR3 DNA follows: TGTGCCAGCAAACTGAAACTAGCGGGACCGAGCTCCTACGAGCAGTACTTC. The gene calls are TRBV27 and TRBJ2-7; 10 bases align to TRBD2. This CDR3 has 17 residues. The J segment lost 0 bases and the V segment lost 7 bases, leaving 12 bases of the junction unmatched. The germline V gene encodes CDR1 MNHEY and CDR2 SMNVEV (reference sequence).

The chain employs TRBV7-2 and TRBJ2-4; possibly TRBD2 for D (5 bases). Per germline, CDR1 SGHTA and CDR2 FQGNSA. The ends were cut back, 1 base at V and 2 bases at J, with 12 bases in the middle. The CDR3 sequence is 16 residues long. The CDR3 DNA reads as TGTGCCAGCAGCTTAGAACGCTGGAGGTCCAAAAACATTCAGTACTTC. This translates into CASSLERWRSKNIQYF.

By its share, this clonotype is medium-sized. This sequence joins TRBV7-3 and TRBJ1-5, with a weak D call TRBD1 (6 bases). The CDR3 has 13 amino acids. V was pared by 0 bases and J by 7 bases, with 7 bases between. Germline V gene sequence: CDR1 SGHTA, CDR2 FQGTGA. As DNA, the CDR3 is TGTGCCAGCAGCTTAACAGGGGGGCAGCCCCAGCATTTT. Translated, it gives CASSLTGGQPQHF.

This clonotype was counted between two and nine times. The rearrangement links TRBV20-1 to TRBJ2-1; D is tentatively TRBD1 or TRBD2 (5 bases each). This CDR3 is built from 13 residues. Germline CDR1 reads DFQATT; CDR2 reads SNEGSKA (reference sequence). Trimming stripped 4 bases from V and 5 bases from J, with 12 bases between. The CDR3 loop is CSAIHGTNNEQFF. The CDR3 region has the DNA TGCAGTGCTATCCATGGGACCAACAATGAGCAGTTCTTC.

This chain uses TRBV2 with TRBJ2-5, with 13 bases lining up with TRBD2. CDR1 is SNHLY, CDR2 FYNNEI, per germline. The V segment lost 4 bases and the J segment 2 bases; nucleotides outside the gene matches: 1. The CDR3 has 15 amino acids. The CDR3 sequence is CASSGGLAGQETQYF. Written as DNA, the CDR3 is TGTGCCAGCAGTGGGGGACTAGCGGGGCAAGAGACCCAGTACTTC.